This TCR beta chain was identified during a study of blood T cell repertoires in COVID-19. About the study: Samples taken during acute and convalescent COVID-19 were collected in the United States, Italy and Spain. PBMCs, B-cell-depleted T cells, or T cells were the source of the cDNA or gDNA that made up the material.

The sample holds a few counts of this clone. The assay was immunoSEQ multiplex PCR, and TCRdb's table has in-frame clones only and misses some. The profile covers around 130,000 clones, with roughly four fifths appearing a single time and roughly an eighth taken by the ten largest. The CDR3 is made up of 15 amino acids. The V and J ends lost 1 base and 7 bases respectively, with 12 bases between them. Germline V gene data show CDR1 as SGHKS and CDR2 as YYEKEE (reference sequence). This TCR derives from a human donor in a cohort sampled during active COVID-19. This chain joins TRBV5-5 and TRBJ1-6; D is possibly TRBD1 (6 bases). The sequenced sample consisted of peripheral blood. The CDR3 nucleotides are TGTGCCAGCAGCTTGACAGGGTTTCAGAATTCACCCCTCCACTTT. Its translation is CASSLTGFQNSPLHF.